The clone carrying this T cell receptor (beta chain) has a count of ten or more. Its antigen remains unknown. The data were obtained in a study of glioma-infiltrating T cells. Turning to the study itself: Sequencing aimed for about 4.5- to 11-fold coverage of about a million peripheral T cells.

Notes on the study in general: CDR3 overlap between tissue and blood was very small. Shared blood CDR3 signature motifs marked patients with low tissue-blood divergence.

Per germline, CDR1 MNHEY and CDR2 SMNVEV (reference sequence). The CDR3 consists of 18 residues. V was trimmed by 8 bases and J by 0 bases, leaving 23 bases between them. The iRepertoire nested amplicon-rescue multiplex PCR amplified TCR alpha and beta CDR3s from RNA. For one-step reverse transcription and amplification, 100-400 ng of tissue mRNA or PBMC total RNA was used. TCRdb re-derived calls from the multiplex PCR reads in MiXCR, one entry per CDR3 protein. The sample carries about 400,000 distinct CDR3 sequences, roughly 41% recorded once. Sequencing was performed on glioma tissue, nonneoplastic brain tissue, or PBMCs (not recorded which). This clonotype originated in a human donor with low-grade glioma or glioblastoma, undergoing nonglioma brain surgery, or in good health (not recorded which). This rearrangement joins TRBV27 to TRBJ1-5, with D possibly being TRBD1 (5 bases). CDR3 nucleotides: TGTGCCAGCGCCCGTGGACACCGCGGGGCCTATAGCAATCAGCCCCAGCATTTT. Residues: CASARGHRGAYSNQPQHF.